The count of the clone carrying this T cell receptor beta chain is one. The data were obtained in a study of blood T cell repertoires in COVID-19. At the level of the study: COVID-19 samples, acute and convalescent, were from the United States, Italy and Spain. T cells, B-cell-depleted T cells, or PBMCs supplied cDNA or gDNA.

Method: immunoSEQ multiplex PCR; TCRdb's copy keeps in-frame clones and lacks some. The sample gives under 150,000 clones, approximately 84% of which show up once; approximately 1.5% is in the top ten. V lost 6 bases to trimming and J lost 8 bases; unmatched junction nucleotides: 10. The CDR3 consists of 14 residues. Germline-derived CDR1 and CDR2 are LNHDA and SQIVND (reference sequence). V usage is TRBV19 and J usage is TRBJ1-2; TRBD1 agrees at 9 bases. This TCR derives from a man in his forties or fifties with acute or convalescent COVID-19. Source material: peripheral blood. CDR3 sequence (DNA): TGTGCCAGTAGACCGATCGGGACAGGGATGGGCTACACCTTC. Protein sequence: CASRPIGTGMGYTF.